This is a list of T cell receptor beta chains from one sample in a study of CD8+CD57+ T cells in acquired aplastic anemia. TCRdb itself ran the reads through MiXCR, one entry per CDR3 protein. Among approximately 170,000 distinct CDR3 sequences listed, less than 60% were seen once. Input material: sorted CD4+, CD8+, or CD8+CD57+ T cells (not recorded which) from PBMCs. The receptors stem from a human donor with aplastic anemia. Each CDR3 is given with its conserved first and last residue. Fields, in order: CDR3 DNA, CDR3 protein, D gene, V gene, J gene, clone size. The D gene is left open where the match is weak. Only part of the rows carry a size: once, few, many, or a class if the clone is expanded.

CDR3nt: TGCGCCAGCAGTGAGTCTCCAGATACGCAGTATTTT
CDR3aa: CASSESPDTQYF
d_gene: .
v_gene: TRBV10-1
j_gene: TRBJ2-3
abundance: few

CDR3nt: TGCGCCAGCACCGACGGACAGTGGGCTTTCTTT
CDR3aa: CASTDGQWAFF
d_gene: .
v_gene: TRBV10-1
j_gene: TRBJ1-1
abundance: few

CDR3nt: TGCGCCAGCAGCTCGACAGGGCGTAATGAAAAACTGTTTTTT
CDR3aa: CASSSTGRNEKLFF
d_gene: TRBD1
v_gene: TRBV5-1
j_gene: TRBJ1-4
abundance: many

CDR3nt: TGTGCCAGCAGCTTACGCAGTTTGTACACCTTC
CDR3aa: CASSLRSLYTF
d_gene: .
v_gene: TRBV7-9
j_gene: TRBJ1-2
abundance: .

CDR3nt: TGTGCCAGCAAGAAGGGGGGACAGAAGGCGGAGACCCAGTACTTC
CDR3aa: CASKKGGQKAETQYF
d_gene: .
v_gene: TRBV2
j_gene: TRBJ2-5
abundance: .

CDR3nt: TGTGCCAGCAGCCAAGATAGGGCGATAGCGGGGAGGACCTACAATGAGCAGTTCTTC
CDR3aa: CASSQDRAIAGRTYNEQFF
d_gene: TRBD2
v_gene: TRBV14
j_gene: TRBJ2-1
abundance: .

CDR3nt: TGCGCCAGCAGCACACGACAGGGTAACGAGCAGTACTTC
CDR3aa: CASSTRQGNEQYF
d_gene: TRBD1
v_gene: TRBV5-1
j_gene: TRBJ2-7
abundance: many

CDR3nt: TGTGCCAGTAGTACAAGCGGGGGTGGTTCCTACGAGCAGTACTTC
CDR3aa: CASSTSGGGSYEQYF
d_gene: TRBD2
v_gene: TRBV19
j_gene: TRBJ2-7
abundance: few

CDR3nt: TGCAGCGCCTACCTAGGAGGGGGCTACACCTTC
CDR3aa: CSAYLGGGYTF
d_gene: .
v_gene: TRBV29-1
j_gene: TRBJ1-2
abundance: .

CDR3nt: TGTGCCATCAGTGACGGGTACACTGAAGCTTTCTTT
CDR3aa: CAISDGYTEAFF
d_gene: .
v_gene: TRBV10-3
j_gene: TRBJ1-1
abundance: .

CDR3nt: TGCAGCGTTGAATCCCTTCCAGCAGGGTATGGCTACACCTTC
CDR3aa: CSVESLPAGYGYTF
d_gene: .
v_gene: TRBV29-1
j_gene: TRBJ1-2
abundance: once

CDR3nt: TGTGCCAGCAGTTATGGTCCTTTTGCCTACAATGAGCAGTTCTTC
CDR3aa: CASSYGPFAYNEQFF
d_gene: .
v_gene: TRBV11-2
j_gene: TRBJ2-1
abundance: .

CDR3nt: TGTGCCAGCAGCTTTCGTTGGGGCACTGAAGCTTTCTTT
CDR3aa: CASSFRWGTEAFF
d_gene: .
v_gene: TRBV7-3
j_gene: TRBJ1-1
abundance: .

CDR3nt: TGTGCCAGCAGCTTAGCGGTAACCGAAGGAGAAAAACTGTTTTTT
CDR3aa: CASSLAVTEGEKLFF
d_gene: .
v_gene: TRBV11-1
j_gene: TRBJ1-4
abundance: many

CDR3nt: TGTGCCAGCAGCCCGAGAGGGGCGGTTGAGCAGTTCTTC
CDR3aa: CASSPRGAVEQFF
d_gene: .
v_gene: TRBV11-2
j_gene: TRBJ2-1
abundance: .

CDR3nt: TGCAGTGCTATAGGACTAGCGGGGTCCTACGAGCAGTACTTC
CDR3aa: CSAIGLAGSYEQYF
d_gene: TRBD2
v_gene: TRBV20-1
j_gene: TRBJ2-7
abundance: once

CDR3nt: TGTGCCATCAGTGAGGGATCCAATAACTATGGCTACACCTTC
CDR3aa: CAISEGSNNYGYTF
d_gene: .
v_gene: TRBV10-3
j_gene: TRBJ1-2
abundance: .

CDR3nt: TGTGCCAGCAGTTTATTGGGGGCTAGTGGCTACACCTTC
CDR3aa: CASSLLGASGYTF
d_gene: .
v_gene: TRBV12-3/TRBV12-4
j_gene: TRBJ1-2
abundance: .

CDR3nt: TGTGCCAGCAGCAGAAAGCGGGAGCCTAGCACAGATACGCAGTATTTT
CDR3aa: CASSRKREPSTDTQYF
d_gene: TRBD2
v_gene: TRBV6-2/TRBV6-3
j_gene: TRBJ2-3
abundance: .

CDR3nt: TGTGCCACCAGCAGAGATATATTAGGGGTAGTCCCCGGGGAGCTGTTTTTT
CDR3aa: CATSRDILGVVPGELFF
d_gene: .
v_gene: TRBV15
j_gene: TRBJ2-2
abundance: many

CDR3nt: TGTGCCTGGAGCGGACAGGCCCATTCACCCCTCCACTTT
CDR3aa: CAWSGQAHSPLHF
d_gene: TRBD1
v_gene: TRBV30
j_gene: TRBJ1-6
abundance: many

CDR3nt: TGTGCCACCAGTGAACCGGGACGAAGGGAAGCTTTCTTT
CDR3aa: CATSEPGRREAFF
d_gene: .
v_gene: TRBV24-1
j_gene: TRBJ1-1
abundance: .

CDR3nt: TGTGCCAGCAGTGATCCGGCTAGCGGGAGCCGTGAGCAGTTCTTC
CDR3aa: CASSDPASGSREQFF
d_gene: TRBD2
v_gene: TRBV25-1
j_gene: TRBJ2-1
abundance: .

CDR3nt: TGTGCATGTAGGCTCAGAGGAGGGGGACAGGAGACCCAGTACTTC
CDR3aa: CACRLRGGGQETQYF
d_gene: .
v_gene: TRBV19
j_gene: TRBJ2-5
abundance: few

CDR3nt: TGTGCCAGTAGTCCGATGACCGGGACAGGGGGAAGTCCCCTCCACTTT
CDR3aa: CASSPMTGTGGSPLHF
d_gene: TRBD1
v_gene: TRBV19
j_gene: TRBJ1-6
abundance: .

CDR3nt: TGTGCCAGCAGTTTAGAGCGAAGCTCCTACAATGAGCAGTTCTTC
CDR3aa: CASSLERSSYNEQFF
d_gene: .
v_gene: TRBV12-3/TRBV12-4
j_gene: TRBJ2-1
abundance: .

CDR3nt: TGTGCCATCACCGCAACCGGGGAGCTGTTTTTT
CDR3aa: CAITATGELFF
d_gene: .
v_gene: TRBV10-3
j_gene: TRBJ2-2
abundance: .

CDR3nt: TGCAGTGCCAGGACTAGCGGGCCCTCCGAGCAGTACTTC
CDR3aa: CSARTSGPSEQYF
d_gene: TRBD2
v_gene: TRBV20-1
j_gene: TRBJ2-7
abundance: .

CDR3nt: TGTGCCTGGAGTATGAGGGGTTCCTACACCTTC
CDR3aa: CAWSMRGSYTF
d_gene: .
v_gene: TRBV30
j_gene: TRBJ1-2
abundance: .

CDR3nt: TGTGCCAGCAGAACACTTAGCGGGGGGAAGAACACCGGGGAGCTGTTTTTT
CDR3aa: CASRTLSGGKNTGELFF
d_gene: TRBD2
v_gene: TRBV6-1
j_gene: TRBJ2-2
abundance: few

CDR3nt: TGTGCCAGCCGCCGGGCCACGGTGGCAGGGACCACTGAAGCTTTCTTT
CDR3aa: CASRRATVAGTTEAFF
d_gene: .
v_gene: TRBV11-2
j_gene: TRBJ1-1
abundance: .

CDR3nt: TGTGCCAGCGGCCCAGCCATGGGCTACACCTTC
CDR3aa: CASGPAMGYTF
d_gene: .
v_gene: TRBV6-6
j_gene: TRBJ1-2
abundance: .

CDR3nt: TGTGCCAGCAGGGAAGGGGGGTTCGCCTACGAGCAGTACTTC
CDR3aa: CASREGGFAYEQYF
d_gene: .
v_gene: TRBV6-1
j_gene: TRBJ2-7
abundance: many

CDR3nt: TGTGCCAGCAGTGAGTCAGGCTATGGCTACACCTTC
CDR3aa: CASSESGYGYTF
d_gene: .
v_gene: TRBV2
j_gene: TRBJ1-2
abundance: .

CDR3nt: TGTGCCATCAGTGATGGACAGGGATGGGGTTCACCCCTCCACTTT
CDR3aa: CAISDGQGWGSPLHF
d_gene: TRBD1
v_gene: TRBV10-3
j_gene: TRBJ1-6
abundance: .

CDR3nt: TGTGCCATCAGTGATCGCGCGGGCGCGGGTAATTCACCCCTCCACTTT
CDR3aa: CAISDRAGAGNSPLHF
d_gene: .
v_gene: TRBV10-3
j_gene: TRBJ1-6
abundance: many

CDR3nt: TGCAGTGCCCCACCGGGGGGGGGCCAACTGTACAATGAGCAGTTCTTC
CDR3aa: CSAPPGGGQLYNEQFF
d_gene: TRBD2
v_gene: TRBV20-1
j_gene: TRBJ2-1
abundance: .

CDR3nt: TGTGCCAGCAGCGCCGGGGGGGGTGAACTAGCCAAAAACATTCAGTACTTC
CDR3aa: CASSAGGGELAKNIQYF
d_gene: TRBD2
v_gene: TRBV9
j_gene: TRBJ2-4
abundance: .

CDR3nt: TGTGCCAGCAGTGAAGGTCAGATGAATTCACCCCTCCACTTT
CDR3aa: CASSEGQMNSPLHF
d_gene: .
v_gene: TRBV2
j_gene: TRBJ1-6
abundance: .

CDR3nt: TGCGCCAGCAGCCAAGTGTCAGGGGTTACTAACTATGGCTACACCTTC
CDR3aa: CASSQVSGVTNYGYTF
d_gene: .
v_gene: TRBV4-3
j_gene: TRBJ1-2
abundance: many